This T cell receptor (beta chain) was observed in a study of T cell responses to AZD1222 COVID-19 vaccine. The repertoire was sequenced with immunoSEQ multiplex PCR; TCRdb's copy has only in-frame clones and lacks some. The sample records some 90,000 clones, roughly 90% being singletons. V trimming: 4 bases; J trimming: 3 bases; junction bases outside the gene matches: 10. The germline V gene has CDR1 GTSNPN and CDR2 SVGIG (reference sequence). The CDR3 loop spans 16 amino acids. The chain uses TRBV30 and TRBJ2-3; 10 bases map to TRBD1. The sample was peripheral blood, taken on day 0 of AZD1222 vaccination. The sequence was obtained from an adult in good health. The CDR3 region has the DNA TGTGCCTGGAAAATCGGGACAGGGGATAAAACAGATACGCAGTATTTT. This translates into CAWKIGTGDKTDTQYF.